Listed below are T cell receptor beta chains from one sample, sequenced in a study of OX40 agonist ivuxolimab in advanced cancers. The method was immunoSEQ multiplex PCR; TCRdb's version includes in-frame clones alone and lacks a portion of them. The sample shows roughly 48,000 clones, 70% to 90% of them seen only once. The sample was CD4+ or CD8+ T cells sorted from blood, taken in a trial of the OX40 agonist ivuxolimab. The source of these receptors is an adult with an advanced solid tumor such as melanoma, head and neck, liver or kidney cancer. CDR3s include the opening cysteine and the closing phenylalanine or tryptophan. D genes are given only for firm matches. Not all rows give a size; the values are once, few, many and, for expanded clones, a class.

>TRBJ2-7|.|.|TRBV6-6
CASSYGRFYEQYF
TGTGCCAGCAGTTATGGCAGGTTTTACGAGCAGTACTTC
>TRBJ1-2|.|.|TRBV10-1
CASSAPRHTGISPYGYTF
TGCGCCAGCAGTGCCCCTCGTCATACAGGGATATCGCCGTATGGCTACACCTTC
>TRBJ2-7|.|.|TRBV27
CASSLSSGSSYEQYF
TGTGCCAGCAGTTTATCGTCCGGCTCCTCCTACGAGCAGTACTTC
>TRBJ1-1|.|.|TRBV4-1
CASSPLLHGITEAFF
TGCGCCAGCAGCCCCTTGCTACATGGAATCACTGAAGCTTTCTTT
>TRBJ2-7|.|.|TRBV7-8
CASSYRLEYEQYF
TGTGCCAGCAGCTACCGACTGGAATACGAGCAGTACTTC
>TRBJ2-1|.|.|TRBV7-9
CASSYRTDSKNEQFF
TGTGCCAGCAGCTACCGGACGGATTCAAAAAATGAGCAGTTCTTC
>TRBJ2-3|TRBD2|.|TRBV4-3
CASSQGLTNSGGAKDTQYF
TGCGCCAGCAGCCAAGGCCTGACTAATAGCGGGGGGGCCAAGGATACGCAGTATTTT
>TRBJ2-2|.|.|TRBV5-8
CASSFYTGELFF
TGTGCCAGCAGCTTTTACACCGGGGAGCTGTTTTTT
>TRBJ2-1|TRBD1|.|TRBV7-7
CASSLGDSPSYNEQFF
TGTGCCAGCAGCTTGGGGGACAGTCCCTCCTACAATGAGCAGTTCTTC
>TRBJ1-3|.|.|TRBV5-1
CASSVGNTIYF
TGCGCCAGCAGCGTTGGAAACACCATATATTTT
>TRBJ1-6|.|.|TRBV19
CASRGRVVSYNSPLHF
TGTGCCTCCCGGGGAAGGGTAGTGTCCTATAATTCACCCCTCCACTTT
>TRBJ2-5|TRBD2|.|TRBV5-5
CASSYPGLLETQYF
TGTGCCAGCAGCTACCCGGGACTACTAGAGACCCAGTACTTC
>TRBJ2-7|.|.|TRBV25-1
CASSVRGFYEQYF
TGTGCCAGCAGTGTAAGGGGGTTCTACGAGCAGTACTTC
>TRBJ2-7|TRBD1|.|TRBV2
CASNLWTGVSEQYF
TGTGCCAGCAACCTATGGACAGGGGTGAGCGAGCAGTACTTC
>TRBJ1-5|.|.|TRBV27
CASSLDGIRPQHF
TGTGCCAGCAGTCTAGACGGGATCCGGCCCCAGCATTTT
>TRBJ2-1|TRBD1|.|TRBV6-1
CASSDRGSYNEQFF
TGTGCCAGCAGTGACAGGGGGTCATACAATGAGCAGTTCTTC
>TRBJ2-2|TRBD1|.|TRBV4-3
CASSPHRGLWGNTGELFF
TGCGCCAGCAGCCCTCACAGGGGGCTTTGGGGGAACACCGGGGAGCTGTTTTTT
>TRBJ2-3|.|.|TRBV27
CASSTLGAMTDTQYF
TGTGCCAGCAGTACTCTTGGAGCCATGACAGATACGCAGTATTTT
>TRBJ2-1|.|.|TRBV19
CASSIKGRANEQFF
TGTGCCAGTAGTATAAAGGGACGGGCCAATGAGCAGTTCTTC
>TRBJ2-7|.|once|TRBV7-8
CASSPQVANEQYF
TGTGCCAGCAGCCCCCAGGTGGCTAACGAGCAGTACTTC
>TRBJ2-1|.|medium-sized|TRBV19
CASREGVNEQFF
TGTGCCAGTAGGGAGGGAGTCAATGAGCAGTTCTTC
>TRBJ2-3|.|.|TRBV7-8
CASSSRGTDTQYF
TGTGCCAGCAGCTCACGAGGCACAGATACGCAGTATTTT
>TRBJ1-1|.|.|TRBV7-8
CASSLSWSTEAFF
TGTGCCAGCAGCCTATCATGGAGCACTGAAGCTTTCTTT
>TRBJ1-6|.|.|TRBV7-2
CASNDAETYNSPLHF
TGTGCCAGCAACGATGCAGAGACCTATAATTCACCCCTCCACTTT
>TRBJ2-3|TRBD2|.|TRBV6-1
CASSEVVGTSPDTQYF
TGTGCCAGCAGTGAAGTAGTGGGGACTAGTCCAGATACGCAGTATTTT
>TRBJ2-2|.|.|TRBV2
CASIQLASGELFF
TGTGCCAGCATTCAGCTAGCCTCCGGGGAGCTGTTTTTT
>TRBJ1-2|.|.|TRBV7-9
CASSPLQDHYGYTF
TGTGCCAGCAGCCCACTACAGGACCACTATGGCTACACCTTC
>TRBJ2-1|.|.|TRBV28
CASSLVDYNEQFF
TGTGCCAGCAGTTTAGTGGACTACAATGAGCAGTTCTTC
>TRBJ2-7|.|.|TRBV4-3
CASSQEPTMIYEQYF
TGCGCCAGCAGCCAAGAGCCCACTATGATCTACGAGCAGTACTTC
>TRBJ2-1|.|once|TRBV27
CASTSLPFHIYNEQFF
TGTGCCAGCACATCCTTACCCTTTCATATCTACAATGAGCAGTTCTTC
>TRBJ2-7|.|.|TRBV19
CASSILGLNEQYF
TGTGCCAGTAGTATTCTGGGGCTGAACGAGCAGTACTTC
>TRBJ2-1|TRBD2|once|TRBV15
CATSRDAVAGVYNEQFF
TGTGCCACCAGCAGAGATGCGGTAGCGGGGGTCTACAATGAGCAGTTCTTC
>TRBJ1-5|.|.|TRBV9
CASSGGGQPQHF
TGTGCCAGCAGCGGAGGAGGCCAGCCCCAGCATTTT
>TRBJ2-3|.|.|TRBV30
CAWSVTPAGEITDTQYF
TGTGCCTGGAGTGTTACACCCGCAGGGGAAATCACAGATACGCAGTATTTT
>TRBJ2-7|TRBD2|.|TRBV4-3
CASSPEDDSGKQYF
TGCGCCAGCAGCCCCGAGGACGACAGCGGGAAGCAGTACTTC
>TRBJ1-6|TRBD1|.|TRBV4-1
CASSQVTGGNSPLHF
TGCGCCAGCAGCCAAGTAACAGGGGGCAATTCACCCCTCCACTTT
>TRBJ1-2|.|.|TRBV15
CATSSVGDANYGYTF
TGTGCCACCAGCAGTGTGGGGGATGCTAACTATGGCTACACCTTC
>TRBJ2-2|.|.|TRBV5-6
CASSLAWSSGELFF
TGTGCCAGCAGCTTGGCCTGGTCCTCCGGGGAGCTGTTTTTT
>TRBJ1-2|TRBD1|once|TRBV28
CASRDDRGYYGYTF
TGTGCCAGCAGGGATGACAGGGGATACTATGGCTACACCTTC
>TRBJ2-7|.|once|TRBV9
CASSVVGSPEGEQYF
TGTGCCAGCAGCGTAGTCGGTAGCCCGGAGGGAGAGCAGTACTTC
>TRBJ1-3|.|.|TRBV19
CASSLGPSGNTIYF
TGTGCCAGTAGCCTGGGACCTTCTGGAAACACCATATATTTT
>TRBJ2-1|TRBD2|.|TRBV7-2
CASSLRLAGGYNEQFF
TGTGCCAGCAGCTTAAGACTAGCGGGGGGTTACAATGAGCAGTTCTTC
>TRBJ2-1|.|once|TRBV7-8
CASSLVGSGSYNEQFF
TGTGCCAGCAGCTTAGTCGGTAGCGGCTCCTACAATGAGCAGTTCTTC
>TRBJ1-4|.|.|TRBV7-2
CASSPGQGVNEKLFF
TGTGCCAGCAGCCCCGGGCAGGGAGTTAATGAAAAACTGTTTTTT
>TRBJ2-1|.|once|TRBV29-1
CSGELQGNEQFF
TGCAGCGGGGAATTACAGGGCAATGAGCAGTTCTTC
>TRBJ2-1|TRBD2|.|TRBV7-9
CASSWTGGNEQFF
TGTGCCAGCAGCTGGACGGGGGGCAATGAGCAGTTCTTC
>TRBJ2-7|.|.|TRBV6-4
CASSETGRNEQYF
TGTGCCAGCAGTGAAACCGGGAGAAACGAGCAGTACTTC
>TRBJ1-6|.|many|TRBV27
CASRGPDDYNSPLHF
TGTGCCAGCAGGGGGCCAGACGACTATAATTCACCCCTCCACTTT
>TRBJ1-1|.|.|TRBV30
CAWSVPAMNTEAFF
TGTGCCTGGAGTGTTCCAGCGATGAACACTGAAGCTTTCTTT
>TRBJ1-5|.|.|TRBV6-4
CASSQGLDSNQPQHF
TGTGCCAGTTCACAGGGCTTGGATAGCAATCAGCCCCAGCATTTT
>TRBJ1-4|.|once|TRBV4-1
CASSSHIATNEKLFF
TGCGCCAGCAGCTCTCATATTGCAACTAATGAAAAACTGTTTTTT
>TRBJ2-1|.|.|TRBV19
CASSINQRNEQFF
TGTGCCAGTAGTATAAATCAGAGAAATGAGCAGTTCTTC
>TRBJ2-3|TRBD2|.|TRBV2
CASRWTSGYTDTQYF
TGTGCCAGCAGATGGACTAGCGGGTACACAGATACGCAGTATTTT